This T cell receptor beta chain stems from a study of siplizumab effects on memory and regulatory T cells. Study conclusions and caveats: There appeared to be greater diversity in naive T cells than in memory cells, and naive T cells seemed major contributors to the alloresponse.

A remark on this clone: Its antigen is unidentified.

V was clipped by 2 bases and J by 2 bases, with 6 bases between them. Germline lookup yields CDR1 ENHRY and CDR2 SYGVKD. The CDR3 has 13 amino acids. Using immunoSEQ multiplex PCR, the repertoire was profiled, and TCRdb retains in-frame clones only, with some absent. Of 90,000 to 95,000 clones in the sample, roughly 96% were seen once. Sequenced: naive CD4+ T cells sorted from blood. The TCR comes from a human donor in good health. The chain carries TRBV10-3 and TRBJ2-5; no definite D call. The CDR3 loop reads CAISEPPQETQYF. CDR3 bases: TGTGCCATCAGTGAGCCACCTCAAGAGACCCAGTACTTC.